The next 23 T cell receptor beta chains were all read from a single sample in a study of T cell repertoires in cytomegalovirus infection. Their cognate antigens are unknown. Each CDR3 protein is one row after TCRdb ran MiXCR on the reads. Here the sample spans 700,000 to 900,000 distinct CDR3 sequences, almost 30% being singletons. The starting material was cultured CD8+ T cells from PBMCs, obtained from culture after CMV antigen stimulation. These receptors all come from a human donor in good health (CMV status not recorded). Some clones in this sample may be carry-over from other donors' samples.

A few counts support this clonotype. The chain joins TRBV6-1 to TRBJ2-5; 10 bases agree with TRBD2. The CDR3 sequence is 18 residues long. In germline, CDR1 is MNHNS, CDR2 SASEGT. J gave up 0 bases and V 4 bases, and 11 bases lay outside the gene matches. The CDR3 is CASSGPSGGETYQETQYF. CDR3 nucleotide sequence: TGTGCCAGCAGTGGGCCTAGCGGGGGCGAAACGTACCAAGAGACCCAGTACTTC.

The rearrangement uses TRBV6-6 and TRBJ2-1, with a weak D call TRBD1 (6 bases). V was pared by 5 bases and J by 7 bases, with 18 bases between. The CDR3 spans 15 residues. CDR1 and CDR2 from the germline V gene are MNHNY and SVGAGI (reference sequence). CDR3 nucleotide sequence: TGTGCCAGCAGTCACATCCTATCAGGGGAAAATGAGCAGTTCTTC. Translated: CASSHILSGENEQFF.

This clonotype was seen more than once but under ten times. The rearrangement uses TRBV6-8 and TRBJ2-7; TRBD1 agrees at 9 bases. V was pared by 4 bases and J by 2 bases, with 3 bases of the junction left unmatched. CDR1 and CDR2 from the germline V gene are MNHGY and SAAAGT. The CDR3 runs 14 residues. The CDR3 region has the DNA TGTGCCAGCAGTTGGGACAGGGAAACCTACGAGCAGTACTTC. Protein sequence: CASSWDRETYEQYF.

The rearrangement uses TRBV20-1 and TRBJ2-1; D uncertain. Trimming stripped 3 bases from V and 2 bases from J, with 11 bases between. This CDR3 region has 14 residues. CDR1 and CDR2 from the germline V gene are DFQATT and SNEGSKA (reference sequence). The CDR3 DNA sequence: TGCAGTGCTAGTAAATCCCAGACCTACAATGAGCAGTTCTTC. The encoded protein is CSASKSQTYNEQFF.

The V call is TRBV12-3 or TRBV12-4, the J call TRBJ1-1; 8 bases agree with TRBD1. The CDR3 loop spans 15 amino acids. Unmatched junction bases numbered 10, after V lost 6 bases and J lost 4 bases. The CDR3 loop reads CASRTADREATEAFF. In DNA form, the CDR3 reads TGTGCCAGCAGGACGGCGGACAGGGAGGCCACTGAAGCTTTCTTT.

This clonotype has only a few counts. The CDR3 DNA reads TGTGCCAGCAGTTTAAGCGGGACAGACCTTTCCCTTGAGCAGTTCTTC. It translates to CASSLSGTDLSLEQFF. The chain joins TRBV27 to TRBJ2-1, with D perhaps TRBD1 or TRBD2 (7 bases each). Trimming stripped 2 bases from V and 9 bases from J, with 20 bases between. The CDR3 totals 16 residues. Germline V CDR1 and CDR2: MNHEY, SMNVEV (reference sequence).

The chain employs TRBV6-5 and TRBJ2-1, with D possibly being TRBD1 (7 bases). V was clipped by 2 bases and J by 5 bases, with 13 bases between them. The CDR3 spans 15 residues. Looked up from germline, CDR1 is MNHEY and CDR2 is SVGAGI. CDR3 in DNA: TGTGCCAGCAGTTACCGACAGGGACTTAACAATGAGCAGTTCTTC. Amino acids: CASSYRQGLNNEQFF.

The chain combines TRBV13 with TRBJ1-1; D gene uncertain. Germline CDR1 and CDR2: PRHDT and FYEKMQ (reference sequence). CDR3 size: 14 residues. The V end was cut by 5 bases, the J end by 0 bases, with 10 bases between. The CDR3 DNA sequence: TGTGCCAGCAGCGGAAGGGCTATGAACACTGAAGCTTTCTTT. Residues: CASSGRAMNTEAFF.

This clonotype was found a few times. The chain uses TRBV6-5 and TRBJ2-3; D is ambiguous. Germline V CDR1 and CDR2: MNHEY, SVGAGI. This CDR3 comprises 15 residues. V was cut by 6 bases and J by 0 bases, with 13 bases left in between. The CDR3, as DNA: TGTGCCAGCAGCTCCCACGGCGCCAGCACAGATACGCAGTATTTT. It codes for CASSSHGASTDTQYF.

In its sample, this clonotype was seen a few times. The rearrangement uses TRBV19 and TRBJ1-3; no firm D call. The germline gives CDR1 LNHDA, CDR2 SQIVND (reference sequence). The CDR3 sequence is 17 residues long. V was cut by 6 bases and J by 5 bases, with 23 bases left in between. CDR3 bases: TGTGCCAGTAGCTCTAAATCCCTGACCGTGTGGCGAAACACCATATATTTT. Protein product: CASSSKSLTVWRNTIYF.

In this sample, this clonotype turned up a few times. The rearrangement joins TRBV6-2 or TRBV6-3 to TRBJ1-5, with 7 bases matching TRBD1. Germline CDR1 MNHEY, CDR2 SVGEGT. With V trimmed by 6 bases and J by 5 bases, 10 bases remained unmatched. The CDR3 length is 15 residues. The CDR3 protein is CASRTTGRLDQPQHF. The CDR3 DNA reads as TGTGCCAGCAGGACGACAGGGAGGCTGGATCAGCCCCAGCATTTT.

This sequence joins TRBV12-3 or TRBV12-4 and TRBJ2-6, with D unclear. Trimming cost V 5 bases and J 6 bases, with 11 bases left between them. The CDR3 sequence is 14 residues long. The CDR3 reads CASSPPWEANVLTF. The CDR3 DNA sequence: TGTGCCAGCAGTCCACCGTGGGAGGCCAACGTCCTGACTTTC.

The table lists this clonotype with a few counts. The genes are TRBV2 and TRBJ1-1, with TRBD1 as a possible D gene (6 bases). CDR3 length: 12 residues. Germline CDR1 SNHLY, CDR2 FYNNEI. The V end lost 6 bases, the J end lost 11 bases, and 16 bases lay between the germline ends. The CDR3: CASRRGVIWAFF. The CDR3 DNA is TGTGCCAGCAGGAGGGGGGTCATCTGGGCTTTCTTT.

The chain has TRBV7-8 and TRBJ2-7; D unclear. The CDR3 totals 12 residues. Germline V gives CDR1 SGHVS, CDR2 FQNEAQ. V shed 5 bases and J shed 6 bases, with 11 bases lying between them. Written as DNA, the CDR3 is TGTGCCAGCAGCGGAGATCGACGCGAGCAGTACTTC. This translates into CASSGDRREQYF.

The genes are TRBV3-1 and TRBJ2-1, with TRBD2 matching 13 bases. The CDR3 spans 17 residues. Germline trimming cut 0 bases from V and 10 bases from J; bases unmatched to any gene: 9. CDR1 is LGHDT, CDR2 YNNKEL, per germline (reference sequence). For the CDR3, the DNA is TGTGCCAGCAGCCAAGATGAACTAGCGGGGGGGGCGGAAGAGCAGTTCTTC. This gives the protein CASSQDELAGGAEEQFF.

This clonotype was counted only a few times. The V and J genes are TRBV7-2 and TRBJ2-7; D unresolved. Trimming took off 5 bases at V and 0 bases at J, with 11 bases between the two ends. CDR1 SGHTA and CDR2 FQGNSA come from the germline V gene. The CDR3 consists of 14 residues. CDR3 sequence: CASSTPGFSYEQYF. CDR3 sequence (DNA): TGTGCCAGCAGCACACCCGGGTTCTCCTACGAGCAGTACTTC.

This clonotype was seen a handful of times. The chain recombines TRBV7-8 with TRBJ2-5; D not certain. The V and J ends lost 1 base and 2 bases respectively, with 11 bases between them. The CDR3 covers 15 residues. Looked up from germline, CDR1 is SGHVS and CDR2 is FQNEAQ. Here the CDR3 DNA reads TGTGCCAGCAGCTTAGGTTGGCCTGTTCAAGAGACCCAGTACTTC. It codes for CASSLGWPVQETQYF.

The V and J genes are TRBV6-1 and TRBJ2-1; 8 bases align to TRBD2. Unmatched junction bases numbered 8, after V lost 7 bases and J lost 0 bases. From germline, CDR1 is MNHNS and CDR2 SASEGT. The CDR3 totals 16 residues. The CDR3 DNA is TGTGCCAGCATTCCGGGGCTAGCGGGCTCCTACAATGAGCAGTTCTTC. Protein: CASIPGLAGSYNEQFF.

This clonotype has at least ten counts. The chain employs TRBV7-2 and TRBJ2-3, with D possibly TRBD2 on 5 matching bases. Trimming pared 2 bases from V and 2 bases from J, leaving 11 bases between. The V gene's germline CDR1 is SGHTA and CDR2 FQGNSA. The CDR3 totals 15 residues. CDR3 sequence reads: CASSLIVGVTDTQYF. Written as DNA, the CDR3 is TGTGCCAGCAGCTTAATTGTCGGGGTCACAGATACGCAGTATTTT.

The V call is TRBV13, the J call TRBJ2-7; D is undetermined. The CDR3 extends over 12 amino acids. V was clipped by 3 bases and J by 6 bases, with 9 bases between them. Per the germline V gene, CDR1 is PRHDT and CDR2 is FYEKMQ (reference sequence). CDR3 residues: CASSFRWGEQYF. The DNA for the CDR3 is TGTGCCAGCAGCTTCAGATGGGGCGAGCAGTACTTC.

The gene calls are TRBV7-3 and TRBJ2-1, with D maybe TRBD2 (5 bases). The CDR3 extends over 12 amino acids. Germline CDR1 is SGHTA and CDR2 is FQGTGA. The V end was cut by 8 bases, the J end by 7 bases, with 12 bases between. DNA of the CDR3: TGTGCCAGCTCCCGGGGTCCGAATGAGCAGTTCTTC. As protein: CASSRGPNEQFF.

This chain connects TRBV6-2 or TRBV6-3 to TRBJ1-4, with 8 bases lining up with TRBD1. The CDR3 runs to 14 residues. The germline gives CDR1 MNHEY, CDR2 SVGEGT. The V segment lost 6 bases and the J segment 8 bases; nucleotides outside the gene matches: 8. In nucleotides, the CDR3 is TGTGCCAGCAGCTCGGACAGGGTATACGAAAAACTGTTTTTT. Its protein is CASSSDRVYEKLFF.

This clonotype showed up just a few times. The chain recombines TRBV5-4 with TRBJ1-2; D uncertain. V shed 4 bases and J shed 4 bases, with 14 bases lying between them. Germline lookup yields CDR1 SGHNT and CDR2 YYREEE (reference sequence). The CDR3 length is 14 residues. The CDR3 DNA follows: TGTGCCAGCAGCCCCGAAACCCGCCCCTATGGCTACACCTTC. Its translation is CASSPETRPYGYTF.